This T cell receptor (beta chain) is drawn from a study of technical replicates of blood from several donors. TCRdb's copy holds only in-frame clones and misses some; the assay was immunoSEQ multiplex PCR. The data contain tens of thousands of clones, nearly 98% of them singletons. Germline CDR1 reads MNHEY; CDR2 reads SVGAGI. V was pared by 7 bases and J by 5 bases, with 4 bases of the junction left unmatched. This CDR3 comprises 12 residues. V usage is TRBV6-5 and J usage is TRBJ2-7; 8 bases map to TRBD1. This sequence was found in a human donor in good health. Sequencing was performed on T cells isolated from PBMCs. The CDR3 protein is CASIAGGHEQYF. For the CDR3, the DNA is TGTGCCAGCATAGCAGGGGGCCACGAGCAGTACTTC.